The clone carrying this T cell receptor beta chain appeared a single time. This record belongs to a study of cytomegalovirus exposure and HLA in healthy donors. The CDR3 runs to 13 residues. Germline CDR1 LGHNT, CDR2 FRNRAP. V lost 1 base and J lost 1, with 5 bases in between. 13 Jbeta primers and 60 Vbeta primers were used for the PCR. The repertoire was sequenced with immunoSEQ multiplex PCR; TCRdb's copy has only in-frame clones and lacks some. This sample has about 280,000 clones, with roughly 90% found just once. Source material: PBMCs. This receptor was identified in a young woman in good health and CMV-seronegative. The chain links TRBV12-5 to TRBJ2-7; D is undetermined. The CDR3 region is CASGLDISYEQYF. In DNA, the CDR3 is TGTGCTAGTGGTTTGGACATATCCTACGAGCAGTACTTC.